This entry lists 23 T cell receptor beta chains sequenced from one sample in a study of T cells in women clearing cervical HPV infection. Produced via immunoSEQ multiplex PCR; TCRdb's table is partial and in-frame only. This repertoire includes tens of thousands of clones. The sequencing input was blood buffy coat. The receptor source for this set is a woman aged 18 to 75 with a cervical HPV16 infection that either progressed to CIN3+ or cleared (not recorded which).

CDR3 DNA (partial): TGTGCCAGCAGCCCACAGCTCTCTGGGGCCAACGTC. The encoded protein is CASSPQLSGANV. The entire CDR3 reads CASSPQLSGANVLTF. The chain links TRBV7-3 to TRBJ2-6; D is unresolved. Read data end 3 residues before the CDR3 end; the end is taken from the germline J gene. CDR3 length equals 15 residues. Germline assignment: CDR1 SGHTA and CDR2 FQGTGA. The V gene lost 5 bases and the J gene lost 0 bases, with 8 bases spanning the gap.

As for this clone: The read finishes 3 residues shy of the CDR3 end, and the germline J gene is used to complete it. The genes are TRBV28 and TRBJ2-7; D possibly corresponds to TRBD2 (6 bases). CDR1 MDHEN and CDR2 SYDVKM come from the germline V gene. V was pared by 3 bases and J by 3 bases, with 18 bases between. The CDR3 loop spans 16 amino acids. CDR3 bases read: TGTGCCAGCAGTTTCCCTATCGGGGGAAGGGGCTACGAG. Protein sequence: CASSFPIGGRGYE. The whole CDR3 sequence reads CASSFPIGGRGYEQYF.

With regard to this clone: The sequence runs out 3 residues before the end of the CDR3; the remainder is reconstructed from the germline J gene. The chain links TRBV28 to TRBJ2-3; 8 bases map to TRBD2. V lost 8 bases to trimming and J lost 2 bases; unmatched junction nucleotides: 3. The germline V gene has CDR1 MDHEN and CDR2 SYDVKM. CDR3 length: 13 amino acids. The part of the CDR3 DNA that was read is TGTGCCAGCCTTAGCGGGGACACAGATACG. It specifies CASLSGDTDT. The entire CDR3 is CASLSGDTDTQYF.

Concerning this clone itself: Read data end 3 residues before the CDR3 end; the end is taken from the germline J gene. The chain employs TRBV20-1 and TRBJ1-5; the D is unclear. V dropped 3 bases and J dropped 0 bases, with 9 bases sitting between them. The CDR3 covers 14 residues. CDR1 DFQATT and CDR2 SNEGSKA come from the germline V gene (reference sequence). The CDR3 DNA, read in part, is TGCAGTGCTAGGGACGACTATAGCAATCAGCCC. This translates into CSARDDYSNQP. The whole CDR3 sequence reads CSARDDYSNQPQHF.

About this clone itself: The read comes to an end 3 residues before the CDR3 does, leaving the germline J gene to fill in the end. The chain has TRBV7-9 and TRBJ2-7; D is possibly TRBD1 (5 bases). Trimming removed 5 bases from V and 3 bases from J, with 11 bases in between. Germline V gene lookup returns CDR1 SEHNR and CDR2 FQNEAQ (reference sequence). CDR3 length: 13 amino acids. The covered CDR3 bases are TGTGCCAGCAGCCCCGGACATCGCTACGAG. This sequence encodes CASSPGHRYE. The full CDR3 protein is CASSPGHRYEQYF.

As to this clone: The read stops 3 residues short of the end of the CDR3; the missing end is completed from the germline J gene. The chain couples TRBV20-1 to TRBJ2-3; weak D call: TRBD2 (6 bases). This CDR3 contains 15 residues. Germline lookup yields CDR1 DFQATT and CDR2 SNEGSKA (reference sequence). V was shortened by 1 base and J by 1 base, with 12 bases between the two germline ends. Partial CDR3 DNA: TGCAGTGCTAGAGTCGGAACGGGGGGCACAGATACG. Protein product: CSARVGTGGTDT. The full CDR3 protein is CSARVGTGGTDTQYF.

On this clone: Read sequence stops 3 residues before the CDR3 end, and the germline J gene provides the missing end. J is TRBJ1-1 and V is TRBV2, with TRBD1 matching 10 bases. Germline V CDR1 and CDR2: SNHLY, FYNNEI. The ends lost 6 bases at V and 7 bases at J; junction bases unmatched: 8. The CDR3 is 14 residues long. The sequenced part of the CDR3 DNA is TGTGCCAGCAGGCTGACAGGGGGCCAGGATGAA. Protein sequence: CASRLTGGQDE. The full-length CDR3 reads as CASRLTGGQDEAFF.

Remarks on this clone: Read sequence stops 3 residues before the CDR3 end, and the germline J gene provides the missing end. The chain carries TRBV7-9 and TRBJ1-4; possibly TRBD1 for D (5 bases). The V gene lost 4 bases and the J gene lost 5 bases, with 14 bases spanning the gap. Per the germline V gene, CDR1 is SEHNR and CDR2 is FQNEAQ (reference sequence). The CDR3 extends over 15 amino acids. CDR3: CASSSPGILNEKLFF. CDR3 DNA (partial): TGTGCCAGCAGCTCGCCAGGGATTTTAAATGAAAAA.

The chain's CDR3 is CASSPSTGGISGNTIYF. The sequenced CDR3 bases are TGTGCCAGCAGCCCGTCGACAGGGGGAATCTCTGGAAACACC. V usage is TRBV7-8 and J usage is TRBJ1-3; the match to TRBD1 covers 9 bases. The read finishes 3 residues shy of the CDR3 end, and the germline J gene is used to complete it. V trimming: 5 bases; J trimming: 0 bases; junction bases outside the gene matches: 8. The CDR3 is 17 amino acids. Germline CDR1 reads SGHVS; CDR2 reads FQNEAQ.

As regards this clone: The read terminates 3 residues ahead of where the CDR3 ends, so the germline J gene completes it. V gene TRBV10-3 combines with J gene TRBJ2-1, with D possibly TRBD1 on 6 matching bases. The germline V gene has CDR1 ENHRY and CDR2 SYGVKD. Trimming pared 9 bases from V and 0 bases from J, leaving 15 bases between. This CDR3 contains 15 residues. Incomplete CDR3 DNA: TGTGCCATGGGACAAGTGCTCAGCTCCTACAATGAG. Translated: CAMGQVLSSYNE. The full CDR3 protein is CAMGQVLSSYNEQFF.

With respect to this clone: The CDR3 end is not reached by the read, which stops 3 residues before it; the germline J gene fills it in. This chain joins TRBV18 and TRBJ2-7, with D hard to call. The CDR3 contains 13 residues. CDR1 KGHSH and CDR2 LQKENI come from the germline V gene. Trimming left V 3 bases short and J 2 bases short, with 8 bases between. CDR3 DNA, as far as it was read: TGTGCCAGCTCACCTTACACAGCCTACGAG. This gives the protein CASSPYTAYE. The CDR3 in its entirety is CASSPYTAYEQYF.

CDR3 bases read: TGTGCCAGCTCGCCTCAACTAGCGGGGGGCAGCACAGATACG. The encoded protein is CASSPQLAGGSTDT. The complete CDR3 reads CASSPQLAGGSTDTQYF. The chain recombines TRBV18 with TRBJ2-3; TRBD2 agrees at 12 bases. The read ends 3 residues before the CDR3 terminus; that terminus is restored from the germline J gene. V lost 6 bases to trimming and J lost 0 bases; unmatched junction nucleotides: 7. Germline CDR1 is KGHSH and CDR2 is LQKENI. The CDR3 has 17 residues.

Remarks on this clone: The read ends 3 residues shy of where the CDR3 ends; the end is completed using the germline J gene. This chain connects TRBV20-1 to TRBJ1-1, with 9 bases that match TRBD1. The CDR3 is 14 amino acids. V shed 5 bases and J 6 bases; nucleotides not matched to a gene: 10. Germline V lookup: CDR1 DFQATT, CDR2 SNEGSKA (reference sequence). CDR3: CSALPGQGNAEAFF. The covered CDR3 bases are TGCAGTGCTTTACCGGGACAGGGAAACGCTGAA.

As to this clone: The CDR3 extends 3 residues past the end of the read, so its final part is completed from the germline J gene. The chain uses TRBV4-1 and TRBJ1-5; 7 nucleotides line up with TRBD1. This CDR3 contains 15 residues. Germline lookup yields CDR1 MGHRA and CDR2 YSYEKL. V was clipped by 3 bases and J by 0 bases; unmatched bases: 2. The CDR3 sequence: CASSQGQLSNQPQHF. CDR3 bases read: TGCGCCAGCAGCCAGGGACAGCTTAGCAATCAGCCC.

A remark on this clone: From the germline J gene comes the end of the CDR3, since the read stops 3 residues before it. The V gene is TRBV18, the J gene TRBJ1-6, with 8 bases lining up with TRBD1. Germline values: CDR1 KGHSH, CDR2 LQKENI. V lost 5 bases to trimming and J lost 7 bases; unmatched junction nucleotides: 4. CDR3 length equals 14 residues. CDR3 residues: CASSGQGANSPLHF. The sequenced CDR3 bases are TGTGCCAGCTCAGGGCAGGGGGCGAATTCACCC.

CDR3 loop: CASSEGLALYEQYF. The CDR3 DNA, read in part, is TGTGCCAGCAGTGAAGGACTAGCGTTGTACGAG. V and J are TRBV6-1 and TRBJ2-7, with 8 bases lining up with TRBD2. The CDR3 goes on 3 residues after the read ends, and that part is filled in from the germline J gene. From germline, CDR1 is MNHNS and CDR2 SASEGT. The junction had 3 bases not matched to a gene; V was cut back by 1 base and J by 4 bases. CDR3 length equals 14 residues.

Worth noting for this clone: The read ends 3 residues before the CDR3 terminus; that terminus is restored from the germline J gene. This chain links TRBV2 with TRBJ1-2; D unresolved. Trimming took 7 bases from V and 5 from J, leaving 14 bases between them. This CDR3 region has 13 residues. Germline assignment: CDR1 SNHLY and CDR2 FYNNEI. The CDR3 region is CASTPQGVYGYTF. The sequenced CDR3 bases are TGTGCCAGCACCCCACAAGGTGTGTATGGC.

Of note for this clone: Read coverage stops 3 residues before the CDR3 terminus; the germline J gene supplies the remainder. V is TRBV7-3 and J is TRBJ2-1, with a tentative D call TRBD2 (5 bases). Trimming shortened V by 6 bases and J by 4 bases, and 10 bases separated the two germline ends. CDR3 length: 13 amino acids. Germline-derived CDR1 and CDR2 are SGHTA and FQGTGA. The CDR3 reads CASSSGLYNEQFF. Incomplete CDR3 DNA: TGTGCCAGCAGTTCTGGACTGTACAATGAG.

About this clone: The sequenced fragment ends 3 residues before the CDR3 boundary, so the rest is inferred from the germline J gene. The chain recombines TRBV7-2 with TRBJ2-2; 7 bases agree with TRBD1. V lost 5 bases, J lost 6 bases, and 6 bases stayed unmatched. Germline V gene lookup returns CDR1 SGHTA and CDR2 FQGNSA. The CDR3 has 14 residues. CDR3 loop: CASSRTGVAGELFF. The CDR3 bases that were read are TGTGCCAGCAGCCGTACAGGGGTGGCCGGGGAG.

Remarks on this clone: The read ends 3 residues before the CDR3 terminus; that terminus is restored from the germline J gene. The V and J genes are TRBV20-1 and TRBJ2-4; tentatively, D is TRBD2 (6 bases). With 0 bases removed from V and 0 bases from J, the gap between germline ends came to 9 bases. This CDR3 region has 15 residues. CDR1 and CDR2 (germline): DFQATT, SNEGSKA (reference sequence). Here the CDR3 reads CSARDGGVAKNIQYF. CDR3 DNA, as far as it was read: TGCAGTGCTAGAGACGGAGGGGTAGCCAAAAACATT.

Notes on this clone: The read comes to an end 3 residues before the CDR3 does, leaving the germline J gene to fill in the end. The chain uses TRBV28 and TRBJ2-2; D perhaps matches TRBD2 (6 bases). Trimming stripped 3 bases from V and 6 bases from J, with 8 bases between. Germline values: CDR1 MDHEN, CDR2 SYDVKM. The CDR3 is 13 amino acids. The part of the CDR3 DNA that was read is TGTGCCAGCAGTTTTTCGGGGGCCGGGGAG. Residues: CASSFSGAGE. The complete CDR3 sequence is CASSFSGAGELFF.

A note on this clone: The read ends 3 residues shy of where the CDR3 ends; the end is completed using the germline J gene. The V gene is TRBV7-9, the J gene TRBJ2-7; perhaps TRBD1 as D (5 bases). The germline V gene encodes CDR1 SEHNR and CDR2 FQNEAQ (reference sequence). Trimming stripped 5 bases from V and 0 bases from J, with 8 bases between. The CDR3 runs 13 residues. The covered CDR3 bases are TGTGCCAGCAGCAACAGGAGCTCCTACGAG. Its translation is CASSNRSSYE. The whole CDR3 protein is CASSNRSSYEQYF.

Concerning this clone: The read finishes 3 residues shy of the CDR3 end, and the germline J gene is used to complete it. The chain has TRBV4-2 and TRBJ1-4; 9 bases match TRBD1. Per germline, CDR1 LGHNA and CDR2 YNFKEQ. V shed 3 bases, J shed 10 bases, and the junction held 18 bases outside the gene matches. The CDR3 consists of 18 residues. The CDR3 bases that were read are TGTGCCAGCAGCCAGCGGGACAGGGACTTAACGGGGAAGGGAAAA. It translates to CASSQRDRDLTGKGK. The entire CDR3 protein reads CASSQRDRDLTGKGKLFF.